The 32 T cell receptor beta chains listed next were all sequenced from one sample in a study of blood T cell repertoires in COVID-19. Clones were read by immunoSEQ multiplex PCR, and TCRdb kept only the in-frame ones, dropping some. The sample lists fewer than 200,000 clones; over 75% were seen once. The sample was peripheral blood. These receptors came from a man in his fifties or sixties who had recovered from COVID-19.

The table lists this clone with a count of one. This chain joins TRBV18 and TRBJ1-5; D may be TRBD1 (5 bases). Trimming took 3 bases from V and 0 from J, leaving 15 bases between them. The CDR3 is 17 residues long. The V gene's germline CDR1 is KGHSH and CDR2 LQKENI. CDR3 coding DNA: TGTGCCAGCTCACCCCTAGGCGACAGCTATAGCAATCAGCCCCAGCATTTT. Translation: CASSPLGDSYSNQPQHF.

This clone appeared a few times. The CDR3 region is CSASVLAGGTDTQYF. The CDR3 coding sequence is TGCAGTGCTAGTGTCCTAGCGGGGGGAACAGATACGCAGTATTTT. This chain uses TRBV20-1 with TRBJ2-3, with 11 bases fitting TRBD2. CDR3 length equals 15 residues. Trimming cost V 3 bases and J 3 bases; bases outside gene matches: 5. The germline V gene has CDR1 DFQATT and CDR2 SNEGSKA (reference sequence).

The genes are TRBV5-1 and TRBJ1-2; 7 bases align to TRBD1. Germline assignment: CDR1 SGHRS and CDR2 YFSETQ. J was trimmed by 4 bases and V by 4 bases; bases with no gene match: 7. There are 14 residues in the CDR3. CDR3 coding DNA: TGCGCCAGCAGCCAACAGACAGGGCGCTATGGCTACACCTTC. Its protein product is CASSQQTGRYGYTF.

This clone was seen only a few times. CDR3 in DNA: TGTGCCAGCAGTCTGACACTTATGAACACTGAAGCTTTCTTT. Protein product: CASSLTLMNTEAFF. The V call is TRBV6-5, the J call TRBJ1-1; no clear D. The ends were cut back, 5 bases at V and 0 bases at J, with 10 bases in the middle. Germline V CDR1 and CDR2: MNHEY, SVGAGI. This CDR3 comprises 14 residues.

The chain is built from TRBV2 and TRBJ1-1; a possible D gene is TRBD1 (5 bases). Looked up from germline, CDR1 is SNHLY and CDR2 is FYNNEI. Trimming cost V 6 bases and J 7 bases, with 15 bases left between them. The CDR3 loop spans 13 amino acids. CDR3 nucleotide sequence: TGTGCCAGCAGCGCCGGGAGGGGAAATGAAGCTTTCTTT. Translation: CASSAGRGNEAFF.

CDR3 coding DNA: TGTGCCAGCAGCAGGGGGAAAACAGGGTTGAACACTGAAGCTTTCTTT. Its protein product is CASSRGKTGLNTEAFF. The chain employs TRBV21-1 and TRBJ1-1; the table calls TRBD1, which could not be checked here. TRBV21-1 is a pseudogene. There are 16 residues in the CDR3.

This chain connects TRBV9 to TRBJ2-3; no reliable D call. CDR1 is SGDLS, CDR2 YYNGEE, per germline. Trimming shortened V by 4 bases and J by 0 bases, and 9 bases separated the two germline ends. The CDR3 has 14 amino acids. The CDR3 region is CASSSLPSTDTQYF. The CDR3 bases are TGTGCCAGCAGCTCCCTTCCTAGCACAGATACGCAGTATTTT.

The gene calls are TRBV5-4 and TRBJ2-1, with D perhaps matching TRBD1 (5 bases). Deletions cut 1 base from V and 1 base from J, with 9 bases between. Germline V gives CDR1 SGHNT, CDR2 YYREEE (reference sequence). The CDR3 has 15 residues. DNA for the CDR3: TGTGCCAGCAGCTTGTCACCAGGGTCCTACAATGAGCAGTTCTTC. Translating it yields CASSLSPGSYNEQFF. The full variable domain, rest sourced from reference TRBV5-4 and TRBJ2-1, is ETGVTQSPTHLIKTRGQQVTLRCSSQSGHNTVSWYQQALGQGPQFIFQYYREEENGRGNFPPRFSGLQFPNYSSELNVNALELDDSALYLCASSLSPGSYNEQFFGPGTRLTVL.

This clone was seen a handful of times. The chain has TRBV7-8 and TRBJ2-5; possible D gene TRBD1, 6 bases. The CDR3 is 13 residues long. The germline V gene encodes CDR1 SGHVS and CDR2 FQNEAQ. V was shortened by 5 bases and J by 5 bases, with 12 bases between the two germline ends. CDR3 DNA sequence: TGTGCCAGCAGCAAACAGGGCAGTGAGACCCAGTACTTC. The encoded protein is CASSKQGSETQYF.

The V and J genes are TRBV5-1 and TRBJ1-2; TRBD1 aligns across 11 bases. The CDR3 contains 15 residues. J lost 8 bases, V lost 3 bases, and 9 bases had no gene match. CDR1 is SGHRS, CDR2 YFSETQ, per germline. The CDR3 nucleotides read TGCGCCAGCAGCTCCCGGACAGGGGGCGGATTCGGCTACACCTTC. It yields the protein CASSSRTGGGFGYTF.

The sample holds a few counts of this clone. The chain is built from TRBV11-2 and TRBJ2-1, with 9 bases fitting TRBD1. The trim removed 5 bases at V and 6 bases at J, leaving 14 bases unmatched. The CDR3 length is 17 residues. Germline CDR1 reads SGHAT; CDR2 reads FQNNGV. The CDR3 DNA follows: TGTGCCAGCAGCCCAACCTGGGGACAGGGTATGATCAATGAGCAGTTCTTC. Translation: CASSPTWGQGMINEQFF.

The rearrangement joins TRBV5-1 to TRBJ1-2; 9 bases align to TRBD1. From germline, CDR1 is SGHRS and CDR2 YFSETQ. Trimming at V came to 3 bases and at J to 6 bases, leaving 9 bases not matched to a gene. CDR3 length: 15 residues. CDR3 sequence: CASSSYRGRGDGYTF. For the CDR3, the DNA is TGCGCCAGCAGCTCATACAGGGGGCGCGGGGATGGCTACACCTTC. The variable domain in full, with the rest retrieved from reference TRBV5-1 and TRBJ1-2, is KAGVTQTPRYLIKTRGQQVTLSCSPISGHRSVSWYQQTPGQGLQFLFEYFSETQRNKGNFPGRFSGRQFSNSRSEMNVSTLELGDSALYLCASSSYRGRGDGYTFGSGTRLTVV.

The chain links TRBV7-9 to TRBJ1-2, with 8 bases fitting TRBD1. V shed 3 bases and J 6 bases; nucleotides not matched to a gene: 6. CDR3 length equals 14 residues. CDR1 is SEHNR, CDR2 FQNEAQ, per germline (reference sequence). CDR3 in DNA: TGTGCCAGCAGCTTGGTGGACAGGGTCAATGGCTACACCTTC. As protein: CASSLVDRVNGYTF.

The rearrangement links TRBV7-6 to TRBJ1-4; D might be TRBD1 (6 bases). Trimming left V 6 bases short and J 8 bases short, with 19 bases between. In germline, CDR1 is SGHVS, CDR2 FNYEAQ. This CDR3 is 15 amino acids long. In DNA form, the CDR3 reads TGTGCCAGCAGTTCAATACAGGGATTTCGGGAAAAACTGTTTTTT. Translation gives CASSSIQGFREKLFF.

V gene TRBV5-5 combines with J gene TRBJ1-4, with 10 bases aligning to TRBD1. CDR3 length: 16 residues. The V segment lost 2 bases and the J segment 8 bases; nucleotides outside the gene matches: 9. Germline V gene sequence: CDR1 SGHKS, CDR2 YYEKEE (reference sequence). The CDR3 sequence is CASSLIPGQGNEKLFF. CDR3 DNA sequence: TGTGCCAGCAGCTTAATACCGGGACAGGGGAACGAAAAACTGTTTTTT.

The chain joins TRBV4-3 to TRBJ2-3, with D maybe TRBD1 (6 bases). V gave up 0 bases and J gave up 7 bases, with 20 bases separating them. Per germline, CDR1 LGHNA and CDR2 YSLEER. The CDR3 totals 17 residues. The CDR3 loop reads CASSQDFLQGSRNTQYF. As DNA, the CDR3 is TGCGCCAGCAGCCAAGATTTTTTACAGGGAAGCCGGAATACGCAGTATTTT.

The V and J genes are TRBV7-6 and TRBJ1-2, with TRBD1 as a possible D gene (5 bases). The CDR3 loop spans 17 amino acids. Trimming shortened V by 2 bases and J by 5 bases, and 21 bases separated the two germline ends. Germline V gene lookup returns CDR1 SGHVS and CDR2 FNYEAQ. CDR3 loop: CASSLSGVGTGNYGYTF. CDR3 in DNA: TGTGCCAGCAGCTTAAGCGGGGTGGGGACGGGGAATTATGGCTACACCTTC.

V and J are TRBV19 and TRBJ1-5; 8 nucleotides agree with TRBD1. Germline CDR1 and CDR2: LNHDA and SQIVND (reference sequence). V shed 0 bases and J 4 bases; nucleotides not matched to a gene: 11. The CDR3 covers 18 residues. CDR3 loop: CASSIDWDRRFRNQPQHF. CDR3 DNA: TGTGCCAGTAGTATAGACTGGGACAGGAGGTTTCGGAATCAGCCCCAGCATTTT.

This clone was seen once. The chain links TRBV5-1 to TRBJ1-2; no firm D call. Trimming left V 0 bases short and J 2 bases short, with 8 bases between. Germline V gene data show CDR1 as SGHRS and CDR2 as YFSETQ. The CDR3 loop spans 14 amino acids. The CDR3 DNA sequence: TGCGCCAGCAGCTTGGATTCCGCGAACTATGGCTACACCTTC. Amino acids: CASSLDSANYGYTF.

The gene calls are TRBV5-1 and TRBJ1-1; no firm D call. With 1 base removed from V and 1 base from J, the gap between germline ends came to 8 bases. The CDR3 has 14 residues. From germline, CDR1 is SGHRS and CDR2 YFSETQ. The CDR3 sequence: CASSLNTQNTEAFF. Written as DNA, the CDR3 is TGCGCCAGCAGCTTGAACACCCAGAACACTGAAGCTTTCTTT.

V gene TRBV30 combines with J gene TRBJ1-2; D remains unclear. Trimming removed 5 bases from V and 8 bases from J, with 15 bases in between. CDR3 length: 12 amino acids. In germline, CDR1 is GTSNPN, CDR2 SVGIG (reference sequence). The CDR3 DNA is TGTGCCTGGGGTTCTAACAACGGGGGCTACACCTTC. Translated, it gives CAWGSNNGGYTF.

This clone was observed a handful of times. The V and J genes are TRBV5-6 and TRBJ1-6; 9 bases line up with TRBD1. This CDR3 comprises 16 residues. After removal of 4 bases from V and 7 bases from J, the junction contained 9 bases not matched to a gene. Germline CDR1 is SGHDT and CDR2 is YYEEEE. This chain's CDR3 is CASSEDRGNINSPLHF. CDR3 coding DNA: TGTGCCAGCAGCGAGGACAGGGGAAATATAAATTCACCCCTCCACTTT.

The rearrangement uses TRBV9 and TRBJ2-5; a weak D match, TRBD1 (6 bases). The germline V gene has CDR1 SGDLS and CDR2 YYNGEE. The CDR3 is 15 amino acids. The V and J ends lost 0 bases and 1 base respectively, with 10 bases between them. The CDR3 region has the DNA TGTGCCAGCAGCGTAGGACAGGTCCTCCAAGAGACCCAGTACTTC. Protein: CASSVGQVLQETQYF. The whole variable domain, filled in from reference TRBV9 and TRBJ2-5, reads DSGVTQTPKHLITATGQRVTLRCSPRSGDLSVYWYQQSLDQGLQFLIQYYNGEERAKGNILERFSAQQFPDLHSELNLSSLELGDSALYFCASSVGQVLQETQYFGPGTRLLVL.

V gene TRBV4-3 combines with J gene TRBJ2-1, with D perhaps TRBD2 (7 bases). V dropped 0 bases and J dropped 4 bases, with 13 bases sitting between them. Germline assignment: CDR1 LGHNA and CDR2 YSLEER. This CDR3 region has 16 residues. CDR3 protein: CASSQDRGGSYNEQFF. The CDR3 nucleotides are TGCGCCAGCAGCCAAGATAGGGGGGGCTCATACAATGAGCAGTTCTTC.

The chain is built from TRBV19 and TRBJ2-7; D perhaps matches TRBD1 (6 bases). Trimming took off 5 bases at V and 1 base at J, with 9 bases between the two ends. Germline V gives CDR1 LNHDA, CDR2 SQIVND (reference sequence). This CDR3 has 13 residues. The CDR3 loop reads CASSHTGSYEQYF. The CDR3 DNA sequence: TGTGCCAGTAGTCATACAGGGTCCTACGAGCAGTACTTC.

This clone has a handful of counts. The DNA of the CDR3 is TGCGCCAGCAGCGCAGGGGACGACTCTGGAAACACCATATATTTT. Protein product: CASSAGDDSGNTIYF. The chain carries TRBV5-1 and TRBJ1-3; a weak D match, TRBD1 (6 bases). Germline V lookup: CDR1 SGHRS, CDR2 YFSETQ. The CDR3 is made up of 15 amino acids. The V and J ends lost 4 bases and 0 bases respectively, with 11 bases between them.

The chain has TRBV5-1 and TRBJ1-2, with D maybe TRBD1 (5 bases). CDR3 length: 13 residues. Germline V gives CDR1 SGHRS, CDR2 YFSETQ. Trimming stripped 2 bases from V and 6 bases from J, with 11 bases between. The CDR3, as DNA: TGCGCCAGCAGCTTACAGGATGGAGATGGCTACACCTTC. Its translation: CASSLQDGDGYTF.

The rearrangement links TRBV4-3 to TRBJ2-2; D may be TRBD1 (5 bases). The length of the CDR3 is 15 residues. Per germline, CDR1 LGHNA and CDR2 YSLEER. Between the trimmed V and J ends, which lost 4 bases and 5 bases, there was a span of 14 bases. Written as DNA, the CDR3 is TGCGCCAGCAGCCGCGGAGCAGGGTCGACCGGGGAGCTGTTTTTT. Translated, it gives CASSRGAGSTGELFF.

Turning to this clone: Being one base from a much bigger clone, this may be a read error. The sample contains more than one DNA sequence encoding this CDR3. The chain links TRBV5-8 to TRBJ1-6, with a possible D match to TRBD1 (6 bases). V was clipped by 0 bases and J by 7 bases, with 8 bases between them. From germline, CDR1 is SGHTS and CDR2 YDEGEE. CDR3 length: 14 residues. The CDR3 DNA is TGTGCCAGCAGCTTGGGACAGGAAAATTCACCCCTCCACTTT. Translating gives CASSLGQENSPLHF.

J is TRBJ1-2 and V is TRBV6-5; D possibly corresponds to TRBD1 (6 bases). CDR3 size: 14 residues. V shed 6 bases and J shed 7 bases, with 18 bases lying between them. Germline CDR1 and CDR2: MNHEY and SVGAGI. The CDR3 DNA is TGTGCCAGCAGCTCAGACAGGTCTCGGGCTGGCTACACCTTC. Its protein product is CASSSDRSRAGYTF.

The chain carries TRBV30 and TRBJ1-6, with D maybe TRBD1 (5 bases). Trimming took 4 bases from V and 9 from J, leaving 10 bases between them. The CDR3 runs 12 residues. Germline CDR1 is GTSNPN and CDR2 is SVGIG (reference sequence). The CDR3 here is CAWTVQASPLHF. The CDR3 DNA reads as TGTGCCTGGACGGTACAGGCTTCACCCCTCCACTTT.

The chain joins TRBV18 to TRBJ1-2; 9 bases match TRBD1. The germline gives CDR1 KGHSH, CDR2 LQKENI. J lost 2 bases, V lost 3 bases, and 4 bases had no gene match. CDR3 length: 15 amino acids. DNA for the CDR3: TGTGCCAGCTCACCTACAGGGGGCGGGAACTATGGCTACACCTTC. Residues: CASSPTGGGNYGYTF.